One T cell receptor beta chain is described in this entry. PCR involved 60 Vbeta and 13 Jbeta primers. TCRdb keeps only in-frame clones here, not all; method: immunoSEQ multiplex PCR. The data show 100,000 to 150,000 clones, with about 80% seen just once and about 3.5% held by the top ten. The V gene's germline CDR1 is WNHNN and CDR2 SYGVQD (reference sequence). The length of the CDR3 is 12 residues. V dropped 3 bases and J dropped 3 bases, with 6 bases sitting between them. This entry belongs to a study of cytomegalovirus exposure and HLA in healthy donors. The TCR sequence derives from a man aged 25 to 40 in good health and CMV-seronegative. The V gene is TRBV10-1, the J gene TRBJ2-7, with D perhaps matching TRBD2 (5 bases). The source material was PBMCs. The CDR3, as DNA: TGCGCCAGCAGTGACGGGGACTACGAGCAGTACTTC. Translation: CASSDGDYEQYF.